A selection of T cell receptor beta chains follows, all from one sample in a study of control samples from healthy donors and cancer patients. This table comes from immunoSEQ multiplex PCR, and its TCRdb copy is limited to in-frame clones, with some not included. The sample has tens of thousands of clones, 94% seen once. Source material: blood. The source is a man in his thirties or forties in good health. Each CDR3 is given with its conserved first and last residue. D genes are given only for firm matches. Only part of the rows carry a size: once, few, many, or a class if the clone is expanded.

>TRBV28|-|-|TRBJ1-5
TGTGCCAGCAGTTTATTTGGGCAGGGAGATCAGCCCCAGCATTTT
CASSLFGQGDQPQHF
>TRBV24-1|-|-|TRBJ1-4
TGTGCCACCAGCGCAGGGGCAACTAATGAAAAACTGTTTTTT
CATSAGATNEKLFF
>TRBV18|-|-|TRBJ1-5
TGTGCCAGCTCAAAAGGGACGAGCCGGCGGGATCAGCCCCAGCATTTT
CASSKGTSRRDQPQHF
>TRBV7-2|-|TRBD1|TRBJ2-1
TGTGCCAGCAGCTTAGTGGGGACAGGGCCGTACAATGAGCAGTTCTTC
CASSLVGTGPYNEQFF
>TRBV14|-|-|TRBJ2-3
TGTGCCAGCAGCCAAGGGTTCGGGGTTGACGGCACAGATACGCAGTATTTT
CASSQGFGVDGTDTQYF
>TRBV19|-|-|TRBJ1-4
TGTGCCAGTAGTCAGGGATTGTCAACTAATGAAAAACTGTTTTTT
CASSQGLSTNEKLFF
>TRBV7-2|-|-|TRBJ2-1
TGTGCCAGCAGCCCCAGGGCTGGCGGGGCTTCCTACAATGAGCAGTTCTTC
CASSPRAGGASYNEQFF
>TRBV14|-|TRBD1|TRBJ1-4
TGTGCCAGCAGCCAAGCTGAGGGGGCTAGGGAAGCAACTAATGAAAAACTGTTTTTT
CASSQAEGAREATNEKLFF
>TRBV7-9|few|-|TRBJ2-5
TGTGCCAGCAGCCCCGTGCAGGGAGGAGGGGAGACCCAGTACTTC
CASSPVQGGGETQYF
>TRBV6-4|-|TRBD1|TRBJ2-2
TGTGCCAGCAGACAGGGGAACACGAACACCGGGGAGCTGTTTTTT
CASRQGNTNTGELFF
>TRBV3-1/TRBV3-2|-|-|TRBJ1-4
TGTGCCAGCAGCCAAGATGGTGGGGGGCTGGATGAAAAACTGTTTTTT
CASSQDGGGLDEKLFF
>TRBV6-2/TRBV6-3|-|-|TRBJ1-1
TGTGCCAGCAGTTACGGACAGAAGAACACTGAAGCTTTCTTT
CASSYGQKNTEAFF
>TRBV5-1|once|TRBD1|TRBJ2-7
TGCGCCAGCAGCTTGGACAGGGGCGAGCAGTACTTC
CASSLDRGEQYF
>TRBV7-9|-|-|TRBJ1-1
TGTGCCAGCAGCTCGGTGGGCGGGGACGCTGAAGCTTTCTTT
CASSSVGGDAEAFF
>TRBV9|-|-|TRBJ2-1
TGTGCCAGCAGCAGACGCTATGCCACAATTAGTGAGCAGTTCTTC
CASSRRYATISEQFF
>TRBV4-2|-|TRBD2|TRBJ2-1
TGTGCCAGCAGCCAGGAACTAGCGGGGGTCAACAATGAGCAGTTCTTC
CASSQELAGVNNEQFF
>TRBV12-3/TRBV12-4|-|-|TRBJ1-4
TGTGCCAGCGGGGCCAGTCAAAATAGGCTGTTTTTT
CASGASQNRLFF
>TRBV6-5|-|-|TRBJ1-3
TGTGCCAGCAGCCATGGAGGATCAACTTCGAACACCATATATTTT
CASSHGGSTSNTIYF
>TRBV6-4|-|-|TRBJ2-2
TGTGCCAGCAGGAGGGAGAACACCGGGGAGCTGTTTTTT
CASRRENTGELFF
>TRBV6-2/TRBV6-3|-|TRBD2|TRBJ2-7
TGTGCCAGCAGGCCTAGCGGGAGGGCCAAGAAGCAGTACTTC
CASRPSGRAKKQYF
>TRBV2|-|-|TRBJ1-1
TGTGCCAGCAGTGAAGAGGGTAACACTGAAGCTTTCTTT
CASSEEGNTEAFF
>TRBV6-1|-|-|TRBJ2-1
TGTGCCAGCAGTGAAACCCCTGGCTCCTACAATGAGCAGTTCTTC
CASSETPGSYNEQFF
>TRBV24-1|once|-|TRBJ1-2
TGTGCCACCAGTGATTTCTTTGTTAACTATGGCTACACCTTC
CATSDFFVNYGYTF
>TRBV2|once|-|TRBJ2-2
TGTGCCAGCAGGGAGGACAGTTTAGCCGGGGAGCTGTTTTTT
CASREDSLAGELFF
>TRBV6-1|once|TRBD2|TRBJ2-7
TGTGCCAGCAGTGCCCAGACTAGCGGGAGCATCGACGAGCAGTACTTC
CASSAQTSGSIDEQYF
>TRBV7-8|once|-|TRBJ1-6
TGTGCCAGCAGCTTAGGGACGCTAGAGGCTTCACCCCTCCACTTT
CASSLGTLEASPLHF
>TRBV9|-|-|TRBJ1-1
TGTGCCAGCAGCGTAGTGGGAGGGCCGAACACTGAAGCTTTCTTT
CASSVVGGPNTEAFF
>TRBV6-2/TRBV6-3|-|-|TRBJ2-2
TGTGCCAGCAGTTACCGGGCTAGTTCCGCCGGGGAGCTGTTTTTT
CASSYRASSAGELFF
>TRBV9|-|TRBD2|TRBJ2-3
TGTGCCAGCAGCGTAGAGTCCGGGACTAGCGGATACGATACGCAGTATTTT
CASSVESGTSGYDTQYF
>TRBV6-2/TRBV6-3|-|TRBD1|TRBJ1-1
TGTGCCAGCAGTTCGTCGACAGGGCCCACTGAAGCTTTCTTT
CASSSSTGPTEAFF
>TRBV11-2|-|-|TRBJ2-1
TGTGCCAGCAGCTTAGTCGCTGGAATGTATGAGCAGTTCTTC
CASSLVAGMYEQFF
>TRBV2|-|-|TRBJ2-1
TGTGCCAGCAGGGGACCCCCGGGCGGCGATGAGCAGTTCTTC
CASRGPPGGDEQFF
>TRBV6-5|-|TRBD1|TRBJ2-7
TGTGCCAGCAGAGACAGGGCTACTTCCTACGAGCAGTACTTC
CASRDRATSYEQYF
>TRBV7-9|-|-|TRBJ2-5
TGTGCCAGCAGCTTTAGGGCTGGAGAGACCCAGTACTTC
CASSFRAGETQYF
>TRBV5-1|-|TRBD1|TRBJ1-1
TGCGCCAGCAGCAACAACAGGGGGCAAGCTTTCTTT
CASSNNRGQAFF